The clone carrying this TCR beta chain was detected once. These data originate in a study of blood T cell repertoires in COVID-19. TCRdb keeps only in-frame clones here, not all; method: immunoSEQ multiplex PCR. This sample has 100,000 or so clones; approximately 80% occur once, and the top ten carry 20%. The CDR3 length is 16 residues. Germline V gene lookup returns CDR1 MDHEN and CDR2 SYDVKM. The V and J ends lost 6 bases and 2 bases respectively, with 16 bases between them. This TCR came from a man aged 70 or older with active or convalescent COVID-19. The chain has TRBV28 and TRBJ2-2, with a possible D match to TRBD2 (6 bases). Sequenced: peripheral blood. CDR3 in amino acids: CASSSPRGTNTGELFF. The CDR3 region has the DNA TGTGCCAGCAGCTCCCCCCGGGGGACTAACACCGGGGAGCTGTTTTTT.